A single sample gave rise to the 30 T cell receptor beta chains below, sequenced in a study of T cell responses to AZD1222 COVID-19 vaccine. Clones were read by immunoSEQ multiplex PCR, and TCRdb kept only the in-frame ones, dropping some. The sample lists 140,000 or so clones; roughly 88% were seen once. The input for sequencing was peripheral blood, taken on day 0 of AZD1222 vaccination. The origin of the receptors is an adult in good health.

V and J are TRBV7-9 and TRBJ2-3; 13 bases match TRBD2. In germline, CDR1 is SEHNR, CDR2 FQNEAQ (reference sequence). J was trimmed by 1 base and V by 8 bases; bases with no gene match: 9. CDR3 size: 17 residues. This chain's CDR3 is CASGTSGAVWGTDTQYF. In nucleotides, the CDR3 is TGTGCCAGCGGGACTAGCGGGGCGGTTTGGGGCACAGATACGCAGTATTTT.

The V gene is TRBV28, the J gene TRBJ1-6, with no clear D. The CDR3 length is 17 residues. Germline CDR1 is MDHEN and CDR2 is SYDVKM. The ends were cut back, 8 bases at V and 6 bases at J, with 23 bases in the middle. CDR3 nucleotide sequence: TGTGCCAGCTCATCGGACCCTCCGGGCCCTGTTAATTCACCCCTCCACTTT. Protein product: CASSSDPPGPVNSPLHF.

This chain joins TRBV30 and TRBJ1-6; 9 bases match TRBD1. The trim removed 4 bases at V and 5 bases at J, leaving 6 bases unmatched. The germline V gene has CDR1 GTSNPN and CDR2 SVGIG (reference sequence). This CDR3 comprises 15 residues. CDR3 region: CAWTLRTGDNSPLHF. The CDR3 DNA reads as TGTGCCTGGACCCTCCGGACAGGGGATAATTCACCCCTCCACTTT.

This clone was recorded a few times. The CDR3, as DNA: TGTGCCAGCAGCTTGTTGGACAACTCCTACGAGCAGTACTTC. Its protein product is CASSLLDNSYEQYF. The genes are TRBV5-4 and TRBJ2-7; D is perhaps TRBD1 (5 bases). V was clipped by 1 base and J by 0 bases, with 8 bases between them. The germline gives CDR1 SGHNT, CDR2 YYREEE (reference sequence). There are 14 residues in the CDR3.

Only a few counts were recorded for this clone. J is TRBJ1-5 and V is TRBV19; unclear D gene. CDR3 size: 12 residues. Germline CDR1 reads LNHDA; CDR2 reads SQIVND (reference sequence). Trimming cost V 5 bases and J 9 bases, with 11 bases left between them. The CDR3 DNA sequence: TGTGCCAGTAGTTCGCGGGCACGGCCCCAGCATTTT. Its protein is CASSSRARPQHF.

This clone was counted a single time. This chain links TRBV28 with TRBJ2-7; maybe TRBD1 (6 bases). CDR1 and CDR2 from the germline V gene are MDHEN and SYDVKM. The CDR3 length is 16 residues. The V end lost 7 bases, the J end lost 2 bases, and 21 bases lay between the germline ends. The CDR3 loop reads CASTYYVDGGTYEQYF. DNA of the CDR3: TGTGCCAGCACTTACTATGTCGATGGGGGCACCTACGAGCAGTACTTC.

This clone was detected once. CDR3 nucleotide sequence: TGTGCCAGCACAACAACCCTCGGGACAGGGATAGAGACCCAGTACTTC. Translation: CASTTTLGTGIETQYF. The chain has TRBV18 and TRBJ2-5, with TRBD1 matching 9 bases. The germline V gene encodes CDR1 KGHSH and CDR2 LQKENI. V was clipped by 8 bases and J by 4 bases; unmatched bases: 14. The CDR3 spans 16 residues.

The J gene is TRBJ1-2, the V gene TRBV2; D gene uncertain. The CDR3 is 13 amino acids. The germline V gene has CDR1 SNHLY and CDR2 FYNNEI. Trimming cost V 3 bases and J 6 bases, with 11 bases left between them. The CDR3 nucleotides read TGTGCCAGCAGTGATCAAGGGCTGGATGGCTACACCTTC. Its translation: CASSDQGLDGYTF.

The chain links TRBV14 to TRBJ2-7; either TRBD1 or TRBD2 may fit D (7 bases each). Trimming removed 4 bases at V and 2 bases at J, with 15 bases between. CDR3 length: 15 residues. CDR1 and CDR2 (germline): SGHDN, FVKESK. CDR3 sequence: CASSLRGGGPYEQYF. The CDR3 coding sequence is TGTGCCAGCAGCCTCAGGGGGGGAGGGCCCTACGAGCAGTACTTC.

V is TRBV28 and J is TRBJ1-1, with no clear D. Between the trimmed V and J ends, which lost 6 bases and 8 bases, there was a span of 13 bases. From germline, CDR1 is MDHEN and CDR2 SYDVKM. CDR3 length: 12 residues. CDR3 sequence reads: CASRFNPREAFF. DNA of the CDR3: TGTGCCAGCAGGTTCAACCCACGGGAAGCTTTCTTT. Combining the CDR3 with reference TRBV28 and TRBJ1-1 gives the whole variable domain DVKVTQSSRYLVKRTGEKVFLECVQDMDHENMFWYRQDPGLGLRLIYFSYDVKMKEKGDIPEGYSVSREKKERFSLILESASTNQTSMYLCASRFNPREAFFGQGTRLTVV.

This chain connects TRBV5-1 to TRBJ2-3; D is perhaps TRBD2 (6 bases). CDR3 length: 13 residues. The germline V gene has CDR1 SGHRS and CDR2 YFSETQ. Trimming left V 7 bases short and J 0 bases short, with 9 bases between. In DNA, the CDR3 is TGCGCCAGCCATAGCGGAAGCACAGATACGCAGTATTTT. Translating it yields CASHSGSTDTQYF.

The rearrangement links TRBV10-1 to TRBJ2-7; tentatively, D is TRBD2 (6 bases). The CDR3 runs to 14 residues. V was shortened by 5 bases and J by 6 bases, with 17 bases between the two germline ends. Germline V gene data show CDR1 as WNHNN and CDR2 as SYGVQD (reference sequence). CDR3 in amino acids: CASSPDPRGFEQYF. As DNA, the CDR3 is TGCGCCAGCAGTCCAGACCCCCGGGGGTTCGAGCAGTACTTC.

This CDR3 is CASSPPGLAGVIGGTDTQYF. CDR3 bases: TGTGCCAGCAGTCCGCCGGGACTAGCGGGAGTGATTGGTGGCACAGATACGCAGTATTTT. The chain has TRBV27 and TRBJ2-3, with TRBD2 matching 14 bases. With 5 bases clipped from V and 1 base from J, the junction kept 14 bases outside the gene matches. Germline CDR1 is MNHEY and CDR2 is SMNVEV (reference sequence). The CDR3 has 20 residues.

CDR3 in DNA: TGTGCCAGCAGCTCGGAACCGGGACAGGGGGCGCGAGAGCAGTACTTC. It encodes CASSSEPGQGAREQYF. The chain carries TRBV7-2 and TRBJ2-7, with 12 bases fitting TRBD1. This CDR3 region has 16 residues. Germline values: CDR1 SGHTA, CDR2 FQGNSA. Trimming cost V 4 bases and J 7 bases; bases outside gene matches: 11.

The rearrangement joins TRBV3-1 (or the pseudogene TRBV3-2) to TRBJ1-2, with TRBD1 as a possible D gene (5 bases). The germline V gene has CDR1 LGHDT and CDR2 YNNKEL (reference sequence). V lost 6 bases and J 4 bases, leaving 15 bases between the germline ends. The CDR3 is 14 residues long. For the CDR3, the DNA is TGTGCCAGCAGTTTCAGGGAGAGAGCCTATGGCTACACCTTC. Amino acid sequence: CASSFRERAYGYTF.

The J gene is TRBJ2-7, the V gene TRBV13; TRBD1 might be the D (5 bases). The CDR3 contains 13 residues. Germline CDR1 and CDR2: PRHDT and FYEKMQ (reference sequence). The V end was cut by 2 bases, the J end by 5 bases, with 10 bases between. The CDR3 protein is CASSLRQGDEQYF. For the CDR3, the DNA is TGTGCCAGCAGCTTAAGGCAGGGTGACGAGCAGTACTTC.

The chain employs TRBV2 and TRBJ1-2, with 7 nucleotides matching TRBD1. V lost 7 bases and J lost 7; bases outside the gene matches: 12. CDR1 and CDR2 (germline): SNHLY, FYNNEI. The CDR3 runs 14 residues. CDR3 amino acids: CASNGATGKGGYTF. DNA for the CDR3: TGTGCCAGCAATGGAGCGACAGGGAAGGGTGGCTACACCTTC.

The chain recombines TRBV11-2 with TRBJ2-2, with a possible D match to TRBD1 (5 bases). Germline-derived CDR1 and CDR2 are SGHAT and FQNNGV. The CDR3 has 13 residues. Trimming cost V 0 bases and J 7 bases, with 6 bases left between them. CDR3 DNA sequence: TGTGCCAGCAGCTTAGATAGGGGCGGGGAGCTGTTTTTT. Translating gives CASSLDRGGELFF.

The genes are TRBV10-3 and TRBJ1-2, with D perhaps matching TRBD1 (6 bases). Germline values: CDR1 ENHRY, CDR2 SYGVKD. Trimming stripped 6 bases from V and 0 bases from J, with 8 bases between. The CDR3 loop spans 13 amino acids. DNA for the CDR3: TGTGCCATCAGGGACAGATCTAACTATGGCTACACCTTC. It yields the protein CAIRDRSNYGYTF.

This chain links TRBV28 with TRBJ1-1, with 9 nucleotides matching TRBD1. J gave up 1 base and V 3 bases, and 12 bases lay outside the gene matches. The CDR3 is 18 amino acids. Germline CDR1 MDHEN, CDR2 SYDVKM. The CDR3 is CASSLPNRGLAWNTEAFF. The CDR3 coding sequence is TGTGCCAGCAGTTTGCCTAACAGGGGGCTAGCCTGGAACACTGAAGCTTTCTTT.

This sequence joins TRBV9 and TRBJ2-5; 8 bases map to TRBD1. The junction had 10 bases not matched to a gene; V was cut back by 4 bases and J by 5 bases. The CDR3 spans 15 residues. Germline V gene data show CDR1 as SGDLS and CDR2 as YYNGEE. The CDR3 reads CASSPGTGQWETQYF. The CDR3 bases are TGTGCCAGCAGCCCGGGGACAGGACAATGGGAGACCCAGTACTTC.

The V and J genes are TRBV10-3 and TRBJ2-7; the D gene is possibly TRBD2 (6 bases). This CDR3 region has 17 residues. Looked up from germline, CDR1 is ENHRY and CDR2 is SYGVKD. V was trimmed by 10 bases and J by 4 bases, leaving 29 bases between them. CDR3 coding DNA: TGTGCCACTTTCGGAGGATCCCGGGACTCCGCTCGGTACGAGCAGTACTTC. Protein sequence: CATFGGSRDSARYEQYF.

J is TRBJ2-1 and V is TRBV24-1, with TRBD2 matching 10 bases. The germline V gene encodes CDR1 KGHDR and CDR2 SFDVKD. V lost 5 bases and J lost 7; bases outside the gene matches: 16. The CDR3 loop spans 18 amino acids. CDR3 nucleotides: TGTGCCACCAGTGTGTGGTCATTAGGACTAGCGGCAAGGAATGAGCAGTTCTTC. Translating it yields CATSVWSLGLAARNEQFF.

The rearrangement uses TRBV28 and TRBJ1-5; a possible D gene is TRBD1 (6 bases). With 3 bases removed from V and 0 bases from J, the gap between germline ends came to 15 bases. Germline loops: CDR1 MDHEN, CDR2 SYDVKM. This CDR3 has 17 residues. The CDR3 DNA is TGTGCCAGCAGTTTTGGGCAGGGGTCATATAGCAATCAGCCCCAGCATTTT. Protein: CASSFGQGSYSNQPQHF.

The chain carries TRBV15 and TRBJ2-7, with D unclear. The germline V and J ends were trimmed by 0 bases and 6 bases, with 9 bases remaining between them. Germline V gene data show CDR1 as LNHNV and CDR2 as YYDKDF (reference sequence). The CDR3 sequence is 13 residues long. DNA of the CDR3: TGTGCCACCAGCAGAGACCCGCAAGGCGAGCAGTACTTC. Encoded protein: CATSRDPQGEQYF.

The chain has TRBV4-1 and TRBJ2-2; D gene uncertain. The CDR3 consists of 18 residues. Germline assignment: CDR1 MGHRA and CDR2 YSYEKL. The germline V and J ends were trimmed by 0 bases and 0 bases, with 14 bases remaining between them. The CDR3 reads CASSQDLTDVTNTGELFF. As DNA, the CDR3 is TGCGCCAGCAGCCAAGATCTTACAGATGTTACGAACACCGGGGAGCTGTTTTTT.

A word on this clone: Other DNA sequences of this sample code for an identical CDR3. V is TRBV5-6 and J is TRBJ1-3; D is possibly TRBD1 (6 bases). Trimming removed 2 bases from V and 3 bases from J, with 9 bases in between. Per germline, CDR1 SGHDT and CDR2 YYEEEE. The CDR3 loop spans 14 amino acids. In DNA, the CDR3 is TGTGCCAGCAGCTTCACAGGGATTGGAAACACCATATATTTT. Its translation is CASSFTGIGNTIYF. Full variable domain (rest looked up from reference TRBV5-6 and TRBJ1-3): DAGVTQSPTHLIKTRGQQVTLRCSPKSGHDTVSWYQQALGQGPQFIFQYYEEEERQRGNFPDRFSGHQFPNYSSELNVNALLLGDSALYLCASSFTGIGNTIYFGEGSWLTVV.

The chain carries TRBV14 and TRBJ2-5, with a tentative D call TRBD1 (5 bases). Trimming stripped 0 bases from V and 2 bases from J, with 10 bases between. This CDR3 spans 15 amino acids. Germline-derived CDR1 and CDR2 are SGHDN and FVKESK. The CDR3 nucleotides read TGTGCCAGCAGCCAAGAACTGGGGCTTCAAGAGACCCAGTACTTC. This sequence encodes CASSQELGLQETQYF.

This clone appeared once. V is TRBV4-3 and J is TRBJ2-1; 8 bases fit TRBD2. The trim removed 0 bases at V and 0 bases at J, leaving 4 bases unmatched. The CDR3 length is 17 residues. Germline V gene lookup returns CDR1 LGHNA and CDR2 YSLEER. The CDR3 here is CASSQEPLAVSYNEQFF. The CDR3 DNA reads TGCGCCAGCAGCCAAGAACCACTAGCGGTCTCCTACAATGAGCAGTTCTTC.

The chain uses TRBV7-7 and TRBJ2-1, with D possibly matching TRBD2 (5 bases). The germline V gene has CDR1 SSHAT and CDR2 FNYEAQ (reference sequence). The CDR3 sequence is 18 residues long. V was trimmed by 8 bases and J by 5 bases, leaving 28 bases between them. In DNA form, the CDR3 reads TGTGCCAGCTCGAGGACGGTCGGCGGTCTGGAGGCGGACAATGAGCAGTTCTTC. This translates into CASSRTVGGLEADNEQFF.